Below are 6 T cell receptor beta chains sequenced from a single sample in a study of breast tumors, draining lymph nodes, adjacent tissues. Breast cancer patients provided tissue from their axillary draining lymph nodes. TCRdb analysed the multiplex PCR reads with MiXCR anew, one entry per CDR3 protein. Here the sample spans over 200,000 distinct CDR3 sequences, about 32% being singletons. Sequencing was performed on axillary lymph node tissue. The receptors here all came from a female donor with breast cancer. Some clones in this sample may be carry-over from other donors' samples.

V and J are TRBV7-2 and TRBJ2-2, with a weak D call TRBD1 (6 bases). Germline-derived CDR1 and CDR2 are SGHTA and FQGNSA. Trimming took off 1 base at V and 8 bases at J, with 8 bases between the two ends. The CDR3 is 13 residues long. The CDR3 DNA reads TGTGCCAGCAGCTTAGATCAGGGGGGGGAGCTGTTTTTT. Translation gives CASSLDQGGELFF.

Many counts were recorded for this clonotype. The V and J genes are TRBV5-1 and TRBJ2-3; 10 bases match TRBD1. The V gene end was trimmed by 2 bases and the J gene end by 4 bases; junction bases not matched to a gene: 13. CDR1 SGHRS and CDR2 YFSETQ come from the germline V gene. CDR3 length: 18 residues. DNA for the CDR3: TGCGCCAGCAGCTTATTGGGGATGACAGGGGGCAACCCAGATACGCAGTATTTT. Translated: CASSLLGMTGGNPDTQYF.

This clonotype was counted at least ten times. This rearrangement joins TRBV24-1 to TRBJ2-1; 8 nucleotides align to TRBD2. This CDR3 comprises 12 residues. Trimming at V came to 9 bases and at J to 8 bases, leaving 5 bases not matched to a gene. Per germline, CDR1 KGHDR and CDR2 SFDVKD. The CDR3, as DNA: TGTGCCACCCGAAGCGGGAGTCATGAGCAGTTCTTC. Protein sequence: CATRSGSHEQFF.

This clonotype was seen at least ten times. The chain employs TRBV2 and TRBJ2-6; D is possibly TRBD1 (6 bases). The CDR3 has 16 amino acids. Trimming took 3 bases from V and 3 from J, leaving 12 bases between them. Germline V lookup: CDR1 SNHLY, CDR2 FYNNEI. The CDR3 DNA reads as TGTGCCAGCAGTGATTCGTGGGGGCGTGGGGCCAACGTCCTGACTTTC. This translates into CASSDSWGRGANVLTF. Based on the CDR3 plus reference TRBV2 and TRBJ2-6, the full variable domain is EPEVTQTPSHQVTQMGQEVILRCVPISNHLYFYWYRQILGQKVEFLVSFYNNEISEKSEIFDDQFSVERPDGSNFTLKIRSTKLEDSAMYFCASSDSWGRGANVLTFGAGSRLTVL.

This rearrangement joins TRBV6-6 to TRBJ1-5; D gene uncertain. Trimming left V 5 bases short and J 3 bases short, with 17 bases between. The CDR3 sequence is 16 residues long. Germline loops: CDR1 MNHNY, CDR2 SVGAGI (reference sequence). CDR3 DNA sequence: TGTGCCAGCAGTGTTACCCAGTGGGGATCCAATCAGCCCCAGCATTTT. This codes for CASSVTQWGSNQPQHF.

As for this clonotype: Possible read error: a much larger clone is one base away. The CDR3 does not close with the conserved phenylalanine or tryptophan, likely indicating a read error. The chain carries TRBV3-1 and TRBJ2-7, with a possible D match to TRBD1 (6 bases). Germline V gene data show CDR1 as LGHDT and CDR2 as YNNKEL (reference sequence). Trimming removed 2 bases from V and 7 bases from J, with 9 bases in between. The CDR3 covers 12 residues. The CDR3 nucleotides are TGTGCCAGCAGCCAACTAGACAGGGAGCAGTACTCC. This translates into CASSQLDREQYS.